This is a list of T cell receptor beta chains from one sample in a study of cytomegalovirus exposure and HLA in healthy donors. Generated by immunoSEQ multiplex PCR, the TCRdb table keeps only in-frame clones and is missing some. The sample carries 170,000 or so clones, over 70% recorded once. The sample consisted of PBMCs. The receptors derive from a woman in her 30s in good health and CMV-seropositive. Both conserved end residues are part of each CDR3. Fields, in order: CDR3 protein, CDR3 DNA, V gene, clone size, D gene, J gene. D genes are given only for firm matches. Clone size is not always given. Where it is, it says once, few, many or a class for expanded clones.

cdr3_aa: CASRLGVAGGPPGEQYF
cdr3_nt: TGTGCAAGTCGCTTAGGTGTAGCGGGAGGGCCTCCGGGGGAGCAGTACTTC
v_call: TRBV12-2
clone_size: .
d_call: .
j_call: TRBJ2-7

cdr3_aa: CASSLAGGQETQYF
cdr3_nt: TGCGCCAGCAGCTTAGCGGGAGGGCAAGAGACCCAGTACTTC
v_call: TRBV5-1
clone_size: few
d_call: TRBD2
j_call: TRBJ2-5

cdr3_aa: CASSPGLQETQYF
cdr3_nt: TGTGCCAGCTCACCCGGACTCCAAGAGACCCAGTACTTC
v_call: TRBV18
clone_size: .
d_call: .
j_call: TRBJ2-5

cdr3_aa: CASSPGRITEAFF
cdr3_nt: TGTGCCAGCAGCCCCGGCAGGATCACTGAAGCTTTCTTT
v_call: TRBV7-9
clone_size: .
d_call: .
j_call: TRBJ1-1

cdr3_aa: CATSREPNYEQYF
cdr3_nt: TGTGCCACCAGCAGAGAACCTAATTACGAGCAGTACTTC
v_call: TRBV15
clone_size: once
d_call: .
j_call: TRBJ2-7

cdr3_aa: CASGSGGAEYEQYF
cdr3_nt: TGTGCTAGTGGTTCGGGGGGGGCGGAGTACGAGCAGTACTTC
v_call: TRBV12-5
clone_size: .
d_call: TRBD2
j_call: TRBJ2-7

cdr3_aa: CAISPGGEFTQYF
cdr3_nt: TGTGCCATCAGTCCAGGGGGCGAGTTTACGCAGTATTTT
v_call: TRBV10-3
clone_size: .
d_call: TRBD1
j_call: TRBJ2-3

cdr3_aa: CASIKSGAGNQPQHF
cdr3_nt: TGTGCCAGCATCAAATCAGGGGCTGGGAACCAGCCCCAGCATTTT
v_call: TRBV28
clone_size: .
d_call: .
j_call: TRBJ1-5

cdr3_aa: CASSLAGGANGYTF
cdr3_nt: TGTGCCAGCAGTTTGGCAGGGGGCGCGAATGGCTACACCTTC
v_call: TRBV28
clone_size: .
d_call: TRBD1
j_call: TRBJ1-2

cdr3_aa: CASSVAGTTSPTDTQYF
cdr3_nt: TGTGCCAGCAGCGTAGCCGGGACTACCTCCCCCACAGATACGCAGTATTTT
v_call: TRBV9
clone_size: .
d_call: TRBD2
j_call: TRBJ2-3

cdr3_aa: CASSEALGRGEETQYF
cdr3_nt: TGTGCCAGCAGTGAAGCGCTCGGGCGGGGGGAAGAGACCCAGTACTTC
v_call: TRBV2
clone_size: .
d_call: TRBD2
j_call: TRBJ2-5

cdr3_aa: CASSLGSAVEQYF
cdr3_nt: TGTGCCAGCAGCTTAGGTTCCGCGGTCGAGCAGTACTTC
v_call: TRBV11-2
clone_size: .
d_call: .
j_call: TRBJ2-7

cdr3_aa: CASSAHRGQETQYF
cdr3_nt: TGTGCCAGCAGTGCCCACAGGGGGCAAGAGACCCAGTACTTC
v_call: TRBV6-1
clone_size: once
d_call: TRBD1
j_call: TRBJ2-5

cdr3_aa: CAIGTSGSYNEQFF
cdr3_nt: TGTGCCATCGGGACTAGCGGGAGTTACAATGAGCAGTTCTTC
v_call: TRBV6-5
clone_size: medium-sized
d_call: TRBD2
j_call: TRBJ2-1

cdr3_aa: CAWSGGLGNQPQHF
cdr3_nt: TGTGCCTGGAGCGGGGGGCTGGGGAATCAGCCCCAGCATTTT
v_call: TRBV30
clone_size: few
d_call: .
j_call: TRBJ1-5

cdr3_aa: CAWSVQRGGRGSYEQYF
cdr3_nt: TGTGCCTGGAGTGTACAACGGGGGGGCAGGGGCTCCTACGAGCAGTACTTC
v_call: TRBV30
clone_size: few
d_call: TRBD2
j_call: TRBJ2-7

cdr3_aa: CSVRGNEGYTF
cdr3_nt: TGCAGCGTTCGGGGGAATGAAGGCTACACCTTC
v_call: TRBV29-1
clone_size: .
d_call: .
j_call: TRBJ1-2

cdr3_aa: CSVRSGFAGANVLTF
cdr3_nt: TGCAGCGTTCGGTCCGGGTTTGCTGGGGCCAACGTCCTGACTTTC
v_call: TRBV29-1
clone_size: .
d_call: .
j_call: TRBJ2-6

cdr3_aa: CATSSHTSGAYNEQFF
cdr3_nt: TGTGCCACCAGCAGTCACACTAGCGGGGCCTACAATGAGCAGTTCTTC
v_call: TRBV15
clone_size: .
d_call: TRBD2
j_call: TRBJ2-1

cdr3_aa: CASSTASDYSYEQYF
cdr3_nt: TGTGCCAGCAGTACGGCTAGCGATTACTCCTACGAGCAGTACTTC
v_call: TRBV28
clone_size: once
d_call: .
j_call: TRBJ2-7

cdr3_aa: CSVERGLPDNEQFF
cdr3_nt: TGCAGCGTTGAAAGGGGTTTACCTGACAATGAGCAGTTCTTC
v_call: TRBV29-1
clone_size: once
d_call: .
j_call: TRBJ2-1

cdr3_aa: CSVGTSGRRETQYF
cdr3_nt: TGCAGCGTTGGGACTAGCGGGAGAAGAGAGACCCAGTACTTC
v_call: TRBV29-1
clone_size: .
d_call: TRBD2
j_call: TRBJ2-5

cdr3_aa: CASSLEGADTEAFF
cdr3_nt: TGCGCCAGCAGCTTGGAGGGGGCCGACACTGAAGCTTTCTTT
v_call: TRBV5-1
clone_size: .
d_call: TRBD1
j_call: TRBJ1-1

cdr3_aa: CASSIAPTTGHEQYF
cdr3_nt: TGTGCCAGTAGTATAGCCCCTACGACAGGGCACGAGCAGTACTTC
v_call: TRBV19
clone_size: .
d_call: TRBD1
j_call: TRBJ2-7

cdr3_aa: CASSPPGGNSNQPQHF
cdr3_nt: TGTGCCAGCTCACCACCGGGGGGGAATAGCAATCAGCCCCAGCATTTT
v_call: TRBV18
clone_size: .
d_call: .
j_call: TRBJ1-5

cdr3_aa: CASSLREGYNEQFF
cdr3_nt: TGTGCCAGCAGTTTACGGGAGGGATACAATGAGCAGTTCTTC
v_call: TRBV28
clone_size: few
d_call: TRBD2
j_call: TRBJ2-1

cdr3_aa: CAWSVSWRGEQFF
cdr3_nt: TGTGCCTGGAGTGTAAGTTGGCGGGGGGAGCAGTTCTTC
v_call: TRBV30
clone_size: .
d_call: TRBD2
j_call: TRBJ2-1

cdr3_aa: CASEGATNEKLFF
cdr3_nt: TGTGCTAGTGAGGGAGCAACTAATGAAAAACTGTTTTTT
v_call: TRBV12-5
clone_size: .
d_call: .
j_call: TRBJ1-4

cdr3_aa: CASSPPSGTNYGYTF
cdr3_nt: TGTGCCAGCTCACCACCGAGCGGTACTAACTATGGCTACACCTTC
v_call: TRBV18
clone_size: few
d_call: .
j_call: TRBJ1-2

cdr3_aa: CSVADIAYEQYF
cdr3_nt: TGCAGCGTTGCGGACATAGCCTACGAGCAGTACTTC
v_call: TRBV29-1
clone_size: .
d_call: .
j_call: TRBJ2-7

cdr3_aa: CAISAWGLAGADEQFF
cdr3_nt: TGTGCCATCAGTGCATGGGGACTAGCGGGAGCTGATGAGCAGTTCTTC
v_call: TRBV10-3
clone_size: .
d_call: TRBD2
j_call: TRBJ2-1

cdr3_aa: CASSSLQGRSYNEQFF
cdr3_nt: TGTGCCAGCAGCTCTTTACAGGGGAGGTCCTACAATGAGCAGTTCTTC
v_call: TRBV5-6
clone_size: .
d_call: .
j_call: TRBJ2-1